This T cell receptor (beta chain) was observed in a study of Tregs in tolerant kidney transplant recipients. Study results and caveats: Biological reproducibility was not directly addressed, but technical replication error appeared minimal. Few patients were studied, so findings need validation in larger groups. Expanding Tregs on activated donor B cells appeared to best identify donor-specific TCRbeta clones.

Profiling relied on immunoSEQ multiplex PCR, and the TCRdb table lists in-frame clones only, not all of them. The data show about 240,000 clones, with approximately 83% seen just once and less than 0.75% held by the top ten. Unstimulated regulatory T cells (CD4+CD25+CD127-), CD4+CD25- non-regulatory cells, CD4 and CD8 cells were FACS-sorted from thawed PBMCs. Germline CDR1 SNHLY, CDR2 FYNNEI. V gave up 10 bases and J gave up 4 bases, with 9 bases separating them. The CDR3 covers 11 residues. Worth noting for this clone: Its antigen remains unknown.

The specimen was CD4+ T cells from blood. This chain joins TRBV2 and TRBJ2-3; no definite D call. The receptor's source is a human donor in good health. The chain's CDR3 is CATNRPDTQYF. DNA for the CDR3: TGTGCCACCAACAGACCAGATACGCAGTATTTT.